Listed here are 10 T cell receptor beta chains from one sample, sequenced in a study of OX40 agonist ivuxolimab in advanced cancers. Profiling relied on immunoSEQ multiplex PCR, and the TCRdb table lists in-frame clones only, not all of them. The table lists tens of thousands of clones, over 75% of them singletons. The sample in question was CD4+ or CD8+ T cells sorted from blood, obtained in a trial of the OX40 agonist ivuxolimab. Source of these receptors: an adult with an advanced solid tumor such as melanoma, head and neck, liver or kidney cancer.

This chain uses TRBV19 with TRBJ1-1; the match to TRBD1 covers 10 bases. The V gene's germline CDR1 is LNHDA and CDR2 SQIVND (reference sequence). The junction had 5 bases not matched to a gene; V was cut back by 2 bases and J by 2 bases. The CDR3 runs 16 residues. The CDR3 spells CASSIRGQGTNTEAFF. CDR3 coding DNA: TGTGCCAGTAGTATAAGGGGACAGGGGACCAACACTGAAGCTTTCTTT.

The chain has TRBV5-1 and TRBJ2-3; 15 bases are a match to TRBD2. V lost 5 bases, J lost 6 bases, and 7 bases stayed unmatched. This CDR3 comprises 16 residues. CDR1 and CDR2 from the germline V gene are SGHRS and YFSETQ. CDR3 in DNA: TGCGCCAGCAGTCGGACTAGCGGGGGGGCATATGATACGCAGTATTTT. Amino acids: CASSRTSGGAYDTQYF. Combining the CDR3 with reference TRBV5-1 and TRBJ2-3 gives the whole variable domain KAGVTQTPRYLIKTRGQQVTLSCSPISGHRSVSWYQQTPGQGLQFLFEYFSETQRNKGNFPGRFSGRQFSNSRSEMNVSTLELGDSALYLCASSRTSGGAYDTQYFGPGTRLTVL.

This chain joins TRBV4-3 and TRBJ2-7, with 11 bases fitting TRBD2. Germline V gene sequence: CDR1 LGHNA, CDR2 YSLEER. Trimming took 1 base from V and 3 from J; bases not matched to a gene: 5. The CDR3 is 16 amino acids. CDR3 amino acids: CASSQATSGVLYEQYF. The CDR3 bases are TGCGCCAGCAGCCAAGCGACTAGCGGGGTCCTCTACGAGCAGTACTTC.

The rearrangement links TRBV7-9 to TRBJ2-1; 12 bases match TRBD2. The CDR3 is 15 residues long. V shed 6 bases and J 8 bases; nucleotides not matched to a gene: 8. The germline gives CDR1 SEHNR, CDR2 FQNEAQ (reference sequence). For the CDR3, the DNA is TGTGCCAGCAGGCTGACTAGCGGGAGTGGCGATGAGCAGTTCTTC. It encodes CASRLTSGSGDEQFF.

In this sample, this clone turned up a few times. The rearrangement uses TRBV25-1 and TRBJ1-3; no firm D call. CDR1 and CDR2 (germline): MGHDK, SYGVNS. Trimming removed 4 bases at V and 0 bases at J, with 10 bases between. The CDR3 runs to 15 residues. The CDR3 here is CASSVRSNSGNTIYF. The CDR3 DNA sequence: TGTGCCAGCAGTGTACGGTCCAACTCTGGAAACACCATATATTTT.

This clone was seen just once. The J gene is TRBJ2-1, the V gene TRBV2; 7 nucleotides line up with TRBD2. J lost 2 bases, V lost 7 bases, and 11 bases had no gene match. The CDR3 sequence is 16 residues long. Germline V lookup: CDR1 SNHLY, CDR2 FYNNEI. The CDR3 sequence: CASIREALVPYNEQFF. CDR3 DNA sequence: TGTGCCAGCATTCGGGAGGCGTTAGTGCCCTACAATGAGCAGTTCTTC.

The CDR3 nucleotides read TGTGCCAGCAGTGAATACAGCTCCTACGAGCAGTACTTC. Translation gives CASSEYSSYEQYF. The rearrangement uses TRBV6-1 and TRBJ2-7; no definite D call. The V end lost 2 bases, the J end lost 0 bases, and 5 bases lay between the germline ends. This CDR3 region has 13 residues. CDR1 is MNHNS and CDR2 is SASEGT in the germline V gene.

V gene TRBV5-1 combines with J gene TRBJ2-2; TRBD1 or TRBD2 may be the D gene (5 bases each). V was cut by 2 bases and J by 3 bases, with 14 bases left in between. The germline CDR1 and CDR2 sequences are SGHRS and YFSETQ. The CDR3 has 16 residues. CDR3 loop: CASSLYGGSDTGELFF. The CDR3 coding sequence is TGCGCCAGCAGCTTATATGGGGGTTCGGACACCGGGGAGCTGTTTTTT. Full variable domain (remainder filled in from reference TRBV5-1 and TRBJ2-2): KAGVTQTPRYLIKTRGQQVTLSCSPISGHRSVSWYQQTPGQGLQFLFEYFSETQRNKGNFPGRFSGRQFSNSRSEMNVSTLELGDSALYLCASSLYGGSDTGELFFGEGSRLTVL.

This rearrangement joins TRBV18 to TRBJ2-7; the D gene is possibly TRBD1 (6 bases). V was pared by 6 bases and J by 4 bases, with 19 bases between. The CDR3 has 15 amino acids. Germline lookup yields CDR1 KGHSH and CDR2 LQKENI. Here the CDR3 DNA reads TGTGCCAGCTCGATCGGGGCAGGGGTGTTTTACGAGCAGTACTTC. As protein: CASSIGAGVFYEQYF.

The CDR3 DNA reads as TGTGCCAGCAGTTACGAAGGGACAGGAGAATACGAGCAGTACTTC. The encoded protein is CASSYEGTGEYEQYF. The V and J genes are TRBV6-5 and TRBJ2-7; 8 bases agree with TRBD1. CDR3 size: 15 residues. Germline values: CDR1 MNHEY, CDR2 SVGAGI. V lost 2 bases and J lost 4; bases outside the gene matches: 7.